The text below deals with one TCR beta chain. What it recognizes is unknown. The sample is drawn from a study of OX40 agonist ivuxolimab in advanced cancers. Assay used: immunoSEQ multiplex PCR; TCRdb lists only in-frame clones, some missing. Of roughly 18,000 clones in the sample, more than 75% were seen once. Study-wide findings and caveats: Average numbers of expanded clones were greater in CD8+ T cells than in CD4+. Some of the lowest clonal expansion was seen in partial responders at 0.1-3.0 mg/kg.

The source of this sequence is an adult with an advanced solid tumor such as melanoma, head and neck, liver or kidney cancer. The starting material was CD4+ or CD8+ T cells sorted from blood, obtained in a trial of the OX40 agonist ivuxolimab.

This CDR3 reads CASSQVPPASGRDQETQYF. CDR3 coding DNA: TGCGCCAGCAGCCAAGTTCCTCCGGCTAGCGGGCGAGACCAAGAGACCCAGTACTTC. The rearrangement joins TRBV4-1 to TRBJ2-5, with 8 bases identical to TRBD2. Germline assignment: CDR1 MGHRA and CDR2 YSYEKL. J lost 0 bases, V lost 1 base, and 13 bases had no gene match. The length of the CDR3 is 19 residues.